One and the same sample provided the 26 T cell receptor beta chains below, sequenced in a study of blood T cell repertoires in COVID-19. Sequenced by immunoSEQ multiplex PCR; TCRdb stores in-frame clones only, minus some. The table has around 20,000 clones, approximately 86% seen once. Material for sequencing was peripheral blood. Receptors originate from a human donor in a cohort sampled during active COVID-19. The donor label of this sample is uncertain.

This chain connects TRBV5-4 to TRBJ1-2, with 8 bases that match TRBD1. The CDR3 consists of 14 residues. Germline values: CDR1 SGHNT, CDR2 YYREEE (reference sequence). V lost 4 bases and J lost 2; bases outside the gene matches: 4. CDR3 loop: CASSVDRGNYGYTF. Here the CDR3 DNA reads TGTGCCAGCAGCGTCGACAGGGGAAACTATGGCTACACCTTC.

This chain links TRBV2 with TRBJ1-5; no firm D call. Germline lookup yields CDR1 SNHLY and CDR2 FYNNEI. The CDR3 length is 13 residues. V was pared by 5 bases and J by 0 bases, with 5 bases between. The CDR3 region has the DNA TGTGCCAGCAGTAGCGATAGCAATCAGCCCCAGCATTTT. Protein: CASSSDSNQPQHF.

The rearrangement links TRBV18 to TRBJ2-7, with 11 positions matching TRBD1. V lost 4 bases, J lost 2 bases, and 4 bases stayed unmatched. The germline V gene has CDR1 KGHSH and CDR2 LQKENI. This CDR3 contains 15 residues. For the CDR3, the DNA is TGTGCCAGCTCACAGGACAGGGGGCAGACCTACGAGCAGTACTTC. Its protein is CASSQDRGQTYEQYF.

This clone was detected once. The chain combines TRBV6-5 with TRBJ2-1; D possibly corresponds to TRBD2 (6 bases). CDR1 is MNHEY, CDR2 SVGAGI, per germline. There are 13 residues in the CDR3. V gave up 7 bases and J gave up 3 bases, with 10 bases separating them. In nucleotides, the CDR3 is TGTGCCAGCACCATGACTAGCTACAATGAGCAGTTCTTC. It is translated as CASTMTSYNEQFF.

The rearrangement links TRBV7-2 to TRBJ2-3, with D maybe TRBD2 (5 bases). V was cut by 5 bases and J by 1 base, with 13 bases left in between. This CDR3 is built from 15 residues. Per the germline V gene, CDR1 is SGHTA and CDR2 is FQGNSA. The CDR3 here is CASSLDWGGTDTQYF. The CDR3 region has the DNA TGTGCCAGCAGCCTGGACTGGGGTGGCACAGATACGCAGTATTTT. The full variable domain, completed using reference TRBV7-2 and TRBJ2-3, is GAGVSQSPSNKVTEKGKDVELRCDPISGHTALYWYRQSLGQGLEFLIYFQGNSAPDKSGLPSDRFSAERTGGSVSTLTIQRTQQEDSAVYLCASSLDWGGTDTQYFGPGTRLTVL.

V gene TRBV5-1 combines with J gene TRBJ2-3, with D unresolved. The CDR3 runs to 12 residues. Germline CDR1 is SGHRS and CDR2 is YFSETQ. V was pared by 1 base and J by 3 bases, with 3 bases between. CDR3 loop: CASSLPTDTQYF. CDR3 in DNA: TGCGCCAGCAGCTTGCCGACAGATACGCAGTATTTT. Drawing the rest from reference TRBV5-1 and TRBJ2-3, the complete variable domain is KAGVTQTPRYLIKTRGQQVTLSCSPISGHRSVSWYQQTPGQGLQFLFEYFSETQRNKGNFPGRFSGRQFSNSRSEMNVSTLELGDSALYLCASSLPTDTQYFGPGTRLTVL.

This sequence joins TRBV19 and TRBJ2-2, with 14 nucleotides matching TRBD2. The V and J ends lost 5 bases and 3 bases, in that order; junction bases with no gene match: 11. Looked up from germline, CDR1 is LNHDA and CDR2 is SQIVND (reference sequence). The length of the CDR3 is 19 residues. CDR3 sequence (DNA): TGTGCCAGTAGTCTGGGACTAGCGGGAGCCGCCGGGGACACCGGGGAGCTGTTTTTT. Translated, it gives CASSLGLAGAAGDTGELFF.

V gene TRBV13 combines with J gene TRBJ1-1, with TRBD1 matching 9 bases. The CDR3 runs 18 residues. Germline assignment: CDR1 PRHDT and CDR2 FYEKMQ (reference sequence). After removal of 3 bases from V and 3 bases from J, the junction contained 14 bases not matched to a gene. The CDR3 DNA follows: TGTGCCAGCAGCTTTCAGACGGACAGGGGTAAGACCTACACTGAAGCTTTCTTT. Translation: CASSFQTDRGKTYTEAFF.

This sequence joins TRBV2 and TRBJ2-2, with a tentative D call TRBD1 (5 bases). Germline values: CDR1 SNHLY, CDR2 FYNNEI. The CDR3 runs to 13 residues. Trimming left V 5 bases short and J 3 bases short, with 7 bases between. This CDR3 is CASSTQDTGELFF. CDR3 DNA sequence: TGTGCCAGCAGTACACAGGACACCGGGGAGCTGTTTTTT. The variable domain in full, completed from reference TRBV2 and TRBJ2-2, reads EPEVTQTPSHQVTQMGQEVILRCVPISNHLYFYWYRQILGQKVEFLVSFYNNEISEKSEIFDDQFSVERPDGSNFTLKIRSTKLEDSAMYFCASSTQDTGELFFGEGSRLTVL.

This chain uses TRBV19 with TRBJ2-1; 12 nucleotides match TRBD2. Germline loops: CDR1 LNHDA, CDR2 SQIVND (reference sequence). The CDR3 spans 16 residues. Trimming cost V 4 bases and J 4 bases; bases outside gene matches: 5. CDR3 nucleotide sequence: TGTGCCAGTAGTACACGGACTAGCGGGACATACAATGAGCAGTTCTTC. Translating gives CASSTRTSGTYNEQFF.

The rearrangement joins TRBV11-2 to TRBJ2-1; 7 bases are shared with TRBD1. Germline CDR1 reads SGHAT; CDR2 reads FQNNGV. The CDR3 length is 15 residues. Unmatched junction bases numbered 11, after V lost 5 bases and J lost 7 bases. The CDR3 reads CASSRVRGRLNEQFF. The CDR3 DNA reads TGTGCCAGCAGCCGAGTAAGGGGGCGCTTGAATGAGCAGTTCTTC.

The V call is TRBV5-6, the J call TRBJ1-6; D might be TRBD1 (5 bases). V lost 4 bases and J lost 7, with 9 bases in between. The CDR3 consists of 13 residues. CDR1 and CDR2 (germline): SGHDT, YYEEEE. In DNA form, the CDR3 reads TGTGCCAGCAGCATTGACAGCAATTCACCCCTCCACTTT. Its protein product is CASSIDSNSPLHF.

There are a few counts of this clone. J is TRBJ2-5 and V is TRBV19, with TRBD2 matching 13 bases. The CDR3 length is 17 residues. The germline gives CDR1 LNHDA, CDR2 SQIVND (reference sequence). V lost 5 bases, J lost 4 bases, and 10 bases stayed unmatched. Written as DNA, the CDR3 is TGTGCCAGTAGTGGGGAAGGACTAGCGGGAGTCGCAGAGACCCAGTACTTC. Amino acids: CASSGEGLAGVAETQYF.

This CDR3 is CASSPPGLAPDEQYF. CDR3 bases: TGTGCCAGTAGCCCTCCGGGACTAGCGCCCGACGAGCAGTACTTC. The chain recombines TRBV19 with TRBJ2-7, with 10 bases that match TRBD2. CDR3 length: 15 amino acids. Germline V CDR1 and CDR2: LNHDA, SQIVND (reference sequence). V dropped 6 bases and J dropped 5; count of bases not matched to a gene: 10.

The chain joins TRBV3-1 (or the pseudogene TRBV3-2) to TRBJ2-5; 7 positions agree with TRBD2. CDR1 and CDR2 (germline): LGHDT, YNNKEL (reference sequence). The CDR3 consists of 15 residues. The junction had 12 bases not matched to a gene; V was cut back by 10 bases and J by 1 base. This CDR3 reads CATSSGAGVQETQYF. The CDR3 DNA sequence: TGTGCCACGTCGAGCGGGGCGGGGGTCCAAGAGACCCAGTACTTC.

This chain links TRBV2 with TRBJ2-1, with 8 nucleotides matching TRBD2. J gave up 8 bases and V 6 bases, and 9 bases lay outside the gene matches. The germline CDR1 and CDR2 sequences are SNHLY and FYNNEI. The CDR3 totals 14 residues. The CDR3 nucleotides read TGTGCCAGCAGGAGCGGGAGTGGGGTGGATGAGCAGTTCTTC. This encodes CASRSGSGVDEQFF. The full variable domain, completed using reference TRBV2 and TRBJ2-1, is EPEVTQTPSHQVTQMGQEVILRCVPISNHLYFYWYRQILGQKVEFLVSFYNNEISEKSEIFDDQFSVERPDGSNFTLKIRSTKLEDSAMYFCASRSGSGVDEQFFGPGTRLTVL.

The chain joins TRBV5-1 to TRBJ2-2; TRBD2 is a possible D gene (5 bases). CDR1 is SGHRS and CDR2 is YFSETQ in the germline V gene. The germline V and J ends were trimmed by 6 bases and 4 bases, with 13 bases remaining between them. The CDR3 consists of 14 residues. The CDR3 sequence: CASIRGPGTGELFF. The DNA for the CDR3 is TGCGCCAGCATAAGAGGGCCGGGCACCGGGGAGCTGTTTTTT. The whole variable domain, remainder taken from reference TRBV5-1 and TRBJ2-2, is KAGVTQTPRYLIKTRGQQVTLSCSPISGHRSVSWYQQTPGQGLQFLFEYFSETQRNKGNFPGRFSGRQFSNSRSEMNVSTLELGDSALYLCASIRGPGTGELFFGEGSRLTVL.

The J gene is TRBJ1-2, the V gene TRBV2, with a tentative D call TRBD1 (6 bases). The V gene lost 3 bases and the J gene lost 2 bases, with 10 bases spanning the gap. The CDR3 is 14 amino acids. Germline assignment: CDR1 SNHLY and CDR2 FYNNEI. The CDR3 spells CASSEGGLNYGYTF. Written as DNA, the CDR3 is TGTGCCAGCAGTGAGGGGGGGCTAAACTATGGCTACACCTTC.

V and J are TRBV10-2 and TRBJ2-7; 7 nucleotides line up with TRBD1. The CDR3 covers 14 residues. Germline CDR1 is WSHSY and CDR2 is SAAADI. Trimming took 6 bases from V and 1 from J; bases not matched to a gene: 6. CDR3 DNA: TGCGCCAGCAGAGTAACGACAGGGTCCTACGAGCAGTACTTC. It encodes CASRVTTGSYEQYF.

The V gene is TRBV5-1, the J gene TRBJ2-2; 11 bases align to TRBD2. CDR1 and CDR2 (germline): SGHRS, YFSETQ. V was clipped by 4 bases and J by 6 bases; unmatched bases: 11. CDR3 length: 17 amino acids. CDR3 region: CASSLTSGSRSAGELFF. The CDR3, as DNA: TGCGCCAGCAGCCTTACTAGCGGGAGTAGGTCCGCCGGGGAGCTGTTTTTT.

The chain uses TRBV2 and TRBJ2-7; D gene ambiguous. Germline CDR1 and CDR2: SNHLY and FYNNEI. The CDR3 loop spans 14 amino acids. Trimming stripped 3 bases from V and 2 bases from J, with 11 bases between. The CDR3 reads CASSDELPPYEQYF. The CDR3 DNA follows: TGTGCCAGCAGTGATGAACTTCCTCCCTACGAGCAGTACTTC.

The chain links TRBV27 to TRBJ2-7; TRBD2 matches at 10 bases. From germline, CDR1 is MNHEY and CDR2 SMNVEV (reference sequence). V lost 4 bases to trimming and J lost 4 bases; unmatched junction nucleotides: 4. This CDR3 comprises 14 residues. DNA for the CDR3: TGTGCCAGCAGTTCTAGCGGGAGTAGGTACGAGCAGTACTTC. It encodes CASSSSGSRYEQYF.

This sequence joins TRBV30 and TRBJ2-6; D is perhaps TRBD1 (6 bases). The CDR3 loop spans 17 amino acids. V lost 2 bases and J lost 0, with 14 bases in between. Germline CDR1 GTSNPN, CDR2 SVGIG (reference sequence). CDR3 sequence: CAWSQGRGPSGANVLTF. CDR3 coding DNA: TGTGCCTGGAGTCAAGGCAGGGGCCCCTCTGGGGCCAACGTCCTGACTTTC.

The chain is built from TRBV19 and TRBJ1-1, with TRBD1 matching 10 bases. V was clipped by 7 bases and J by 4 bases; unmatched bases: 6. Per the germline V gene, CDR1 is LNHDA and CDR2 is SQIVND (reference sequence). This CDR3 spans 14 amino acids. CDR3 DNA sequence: TGTGCCAGTAAGGGGGACAGGGGTCCCACTGAAGCTTTCTTT. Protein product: CASKGDRGPTEAFF.

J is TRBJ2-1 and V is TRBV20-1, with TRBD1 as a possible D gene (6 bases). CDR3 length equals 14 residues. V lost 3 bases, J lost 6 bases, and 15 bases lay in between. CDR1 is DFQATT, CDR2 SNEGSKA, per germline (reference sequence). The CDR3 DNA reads TGCAGTGCTAGTCCCAGGGGAGAGGCCAATGAGCAGTTCTTC. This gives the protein CSASPRGEANEQFF.

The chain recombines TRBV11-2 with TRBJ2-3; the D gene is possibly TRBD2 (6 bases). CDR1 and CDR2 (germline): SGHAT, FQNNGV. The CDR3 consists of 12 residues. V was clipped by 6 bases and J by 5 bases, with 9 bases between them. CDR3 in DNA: TGTGCCAGCAGTTTGGGGGGAGATACGCAGTATTTT. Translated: CASSLGGDTQYF.